Presented here are 9 T cell receptor beta chains from one specimen sequenced in a study of blood T cell repertoires in COVID-19. TCRdb's copy holds only in-frame clones and misses some; the assay was immunoSEQ multiplex PCR. The sample lists over 300,000 clones, 70% to 90% occurring once. Source material: PBMCs or T cells enriched from blood (not recorded which). Receptors originate from a woman aged 25 to 39 who had recovered from COVID-19.

The gene calls are TRBV12-3 or TRBV12-4 and TRBJ1-2; D is undetermined. Trimming removed 1 base at V and 6 bases at J, with 6 bases between. The CDR3 has 12 amino acids. The CDR3 region has the DNA TGTGCCAGCAGTTTAGTTGGAGATGGCTACACCTTC. Its protein product is CASSLVGDGYTF.

The count of this clone is one. This chain connects TRBV12-5 to TRBJ2-3; D is unresolved. Germline V CDR1 and CDR2: LGHNT, FRNRAP. The CDR3 consists of 11 residues. Trimming left V 5 bases short and J 3 bases short, with 3 bases between. Here the CDR3 DNA reads TGTGCTAGTGGTCAAACAGATACGCAGTATTTT. Its translation is CASGQTDTQYF. The complete variable domain, with remaining parts taken from reference TRBV12-5 and TRBJ2-3, reads DARVTQTPRHKVTEMGQEVTMRCQPILGHNTVFWYRQTMMQGLELLAYFRNRAPLDDSGMPKDRFSAEMPDATLATLKIQPSEPRDSAVYFCASGQTDTQYFGPGTRLTVL.

This clone was detected once. The chain links TRBV27 to TRBJ1-2, with D possibly matching TRBD1 (5 bases). The germline V gene has CDR1 MNHEY and CDR2 SMNVEV (reference sequence). Trimming shortened V by 4 bases and J by 7 bases, and 10 bases separated the two germline ends. The CDR3 extends over 12 amino acids. This chain's CDR3 is CASSSRVGGYTF. The CDR3 coding sequence is TGTGCCAGCAGTTCCAGGGTAGGTGGCTACACCTTC.

The chain employs TRBV5-1 and TRBJ2-2, with TRBD1 matching over 8 bases. V gave up 0 bases and J gave up 0 bases; unmatched junction bases: 4. The CDR3 loop spans 17 amino acids. The germline V gene has CDR1 SGHRS and CDR2 YFSETQ. The CDR3 loop is CASSLGQGRSNTGELFF. The CDR3 DNA reads as TGCGCCAGCAGCTTGGGACAGGGGCGATCGAACACCGGGGAGCTGTTTTTT.

This chain links TRBV3-1 (or the pseudogene TRBV3-2) with TRBJ2-1; TRBD1 is a possible D gene (5 bases). The germline V gene encodes CDR1 LGHDT and CDR2 YNNKEL (reference sequence). Deletions cut 1 base from V and 9 bases from J, with 16 bases between. CDR3 length: 15 residues. DNA of the CDR3: TGTGCCAGCAGCCAAGCAAAGACAGTCCTACCTGAGCAGTTCTTC. This translates into CASSQAKTVLPEQFF.

J is TRBJ2-2 and V is TRBV27, with 9 bases identical to TRBD1. V shed 0 bases, J shed 5 bases, and the junction held 1 base outside the gene matches. This CDR3 comprises 15 residues. Germline values: CDR1 MNHEY, CDR2 SMNVEV (reference sequence). CDR3 in amino acids: CASSLSGTGTGELFF. CDR3 sequence (DNA): TGTGCCAGCAGTTTATCGGGGACAGGGACCGGGGAGCTGTTTTTT.

This clone was counted a single time. V usage is TRBV19 and J usage is TRBJ1-5; no clear D. Trimming stripped 5 bases from V and 2 bases from J, with 16 bases between. This CDR3 comprises 16 residues. The germline gives CDR1 LNHDA, CDR2 SQIVND (reference sequence). The CDR3 reads CASSLPDLRGNQPQHF. The CDR3 DNA reads as TGTGCCAGTAGTTTACCCGATTTGCGGGGCAATCAGCCCCAGCATTTT.

The V gene is TRBV19, the J gene TRBJ1-5, with D tentatively TRBD1 (5 bases). The ends were cut back, 5 bases at V and 4 bases at J, with 15 bases in the middle. The CDR3 is made up of 15 amino acids. Germline CDR1 and CDR2: LNHDA and SQIVND (reference sequence). DNA of the CDR3: TGTGCCAGTAGTGGCGCGGGGGTGGGGAATCAGCCCCAGCATTTT. Translating it yields CASSGAGVGNQPQHF.

This clone was recorded only once. This chain links TRBV10-2 with TRBJ2-3, with D unclear. CDR1 and CDR2 (germline): WSHSY, SAAADI. This CDR3 comprises 14 residues. Trimming removed 3 bases from V and 0 bases from J, with 7 bases in between. The CDR3 nucleotides read TGCGCCAGCAGTGATGCTAGGAGCACAGATACGCAGTATTTT. Translated, it gives CASSDARSTDTQYF.